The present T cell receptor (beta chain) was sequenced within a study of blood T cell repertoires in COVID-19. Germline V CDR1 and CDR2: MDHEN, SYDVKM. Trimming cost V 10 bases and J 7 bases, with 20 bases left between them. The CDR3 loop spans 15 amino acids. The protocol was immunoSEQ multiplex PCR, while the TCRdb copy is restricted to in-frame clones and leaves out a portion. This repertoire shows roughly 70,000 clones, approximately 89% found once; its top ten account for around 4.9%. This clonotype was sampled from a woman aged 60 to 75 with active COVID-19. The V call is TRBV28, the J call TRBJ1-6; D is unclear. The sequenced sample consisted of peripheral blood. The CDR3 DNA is TGTGCCACCGGGAGGGCAGATCTACTCAATTCACCCCTCCACTTT. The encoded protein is CATGRADLLNSPLHF. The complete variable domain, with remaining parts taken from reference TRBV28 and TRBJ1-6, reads DVKVTQSSRYLVKRTGEKVFLECVQDMDHENMFWYRQDPGLGLRLIYFSYDVKMKEKGDIPEGYSVSREKKERFSLILESASTNQTSMYLCATGRADLLNSPLHFGNGTRLTVT.